This is a list of T cell receptor beta chains from one sample in a study of T cell responses to AZD1222 COVID-19 vaccine. The repertoire was sequenced with immunoSEQ multiplex PCR; TCRdb's copy has only in-frame clones and lacks some. Seen here are 90,000 to 150,000 clones, more than 75% observed once, and the top ten hold just under 10%. This specimen consisted of peripheral blood, obtained on day 0 of AZD1222 vaccination. These receptor sequences come from an adult in good health. CDR3s include the opening cysteine and the closing phenylalanine or tryptophan. D genes are given only for firm matches. A row's size may be missing; if present it is once, few, many or a size class.

j_call,v_call,d_call,clone_size,cdr3_nt,cdr3_aa
TRBJ2-3,TRBV5-1,TRBD2,once,TGCGCCAGCAGCTTTGGGACTAGCGGGGGCACAGATACGCAGTATTTT,CASSFGTSGGTDTQYF
TRBJ1-6,TRBV7-9,NA,NA,TGTGCCAGCAGCTTAGGGAGCTCCTATAATTCACCCCTCCACTTT,CASSLGSSYNSPLHF
TRBJ2-5,TRBV12-5,NA,NA,TGTGCTAGTGGTTTCGGACAAGAGACCCAGTACTTC,CASGFGQETQYF
TRBJ1-2,TRBV27,NA,NA,TGTGCCAGCAGATTCATGCCGGGGCCTATTGGCTACACCTTC,CASRFMPGPIGYTF
TRBJ2-1,TRBV9,TRBD1,NA,TGTGCCAGCAGCGTAGGCAGGACAGGGGTAGTCACTGAGCAGTTCTTC,CASSVGRTGVVTEQFF
TRBJ2-3,TRBV11-3,NA,NA,TGTGCCAGCAGCTTACGCGGATCGGATACGCAGTATTTT,CASSLRGSDTQYF
TRBJ2-3,TRBV15,TRBD1,NA,TGTGCCACCAGCAGAGATTGGCGAACAGGGGGCCACACAGATACGCAGTATTTT,CATSRDWRTGGHTDTQYF
TRBJ1-2,TRBV9,NA,NA,TGTGCCAGCAGCCTCCTCCCGAGCTATGGCTACACCTTC,CASSLLPSYGYTF
TRBJ2-5,TRBV14,NA,NA,TGTGCCAGCAGCCAAGGTCTCGGGACATCTGCCCAAGAGACCCAGTACTTC,CASSQGLGTSAQETQYF
TRBJ2-7,TRBV6-5,TRBD2,NA,TGTGCCAGCAACAAAGCGGGGGGGTATGAGCAGTACTTC,CASNKAGGYEQYF
TRBJ1-1,TRBV30,NA,once,TGTGCCTGGAGTCCACAGGCTGAAGCTTTCTTT,CAWSPQAEAFF
TRBJ2-7,TRBV28,NA,NA,TGTGCCAGCAGTGTACTGGGGAGCTCCTACGAGCAGTACTTC,CASSVLGSSYEQYF
TRBJ2-7,TRBV6-1,TRBD1,NA,TGTGCCAGCAGTGCCGGGACAGGGGGCGCGGGTTTTCCCTACGAGCAGTACTTC,CASSAGTGGAGFPYEQYF
TRBJ2-5,TRBV28,NA,NA,TGTGCCAGCAGTTTAATATCCCCCAGGGCCGTGCAAGGGACCCAGTACTTC,CASSLISPRAVQGTQYF
TRBJ1-2,TRBV7-8,NA,few,TGTGCCAGCAGCTCCGGGACATTGGAGACCTATGGCTACACCTTC,CASSSGTLETYGYTF
TRBJ1-2,TRBV9,NA,NA,TGTGCCAGCAGCGTCGTCAGTTCTAACTATGGCTACACCTTC,CASSVVSSNYGYTF
TRBJ2-4,TRBV6-2/TRBV6-3,NA,NA,TGTGCCAGCAGTTACCAGGGCAACAAACTAACCAAAAACATTCAGTACTTC,CASSYQGNKLTKNIQYF